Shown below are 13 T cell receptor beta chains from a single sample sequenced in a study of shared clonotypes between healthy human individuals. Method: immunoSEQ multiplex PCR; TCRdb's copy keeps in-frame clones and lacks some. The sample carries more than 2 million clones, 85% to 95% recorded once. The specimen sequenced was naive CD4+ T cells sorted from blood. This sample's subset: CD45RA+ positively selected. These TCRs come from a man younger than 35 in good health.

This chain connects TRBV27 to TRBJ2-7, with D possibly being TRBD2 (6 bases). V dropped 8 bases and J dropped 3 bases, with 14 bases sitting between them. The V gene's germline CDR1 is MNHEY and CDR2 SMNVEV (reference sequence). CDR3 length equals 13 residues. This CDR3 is CASAGLRHYEQYF. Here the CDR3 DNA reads TGTGCCAGCGCGGGACTTAGACACTACGAGCAGTACTTC.

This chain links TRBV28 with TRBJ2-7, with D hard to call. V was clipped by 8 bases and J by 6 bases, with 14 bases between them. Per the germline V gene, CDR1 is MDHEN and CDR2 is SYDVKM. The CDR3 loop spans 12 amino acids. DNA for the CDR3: TGTGCCAGCTTTGGTAGTCTTGGCGAGCAGTACTTC. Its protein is CASFGSLGEQYF.

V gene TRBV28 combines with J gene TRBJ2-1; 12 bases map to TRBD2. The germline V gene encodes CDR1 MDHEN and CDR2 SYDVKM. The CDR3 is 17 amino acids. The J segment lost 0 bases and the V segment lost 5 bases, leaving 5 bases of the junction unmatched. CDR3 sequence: CASSGLAGQTSYNEQFF. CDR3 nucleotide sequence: TGTGCCAGCAGTGGACTAGCGGGGCAGACCTCCTACAATGAGCAGTTCTTC.

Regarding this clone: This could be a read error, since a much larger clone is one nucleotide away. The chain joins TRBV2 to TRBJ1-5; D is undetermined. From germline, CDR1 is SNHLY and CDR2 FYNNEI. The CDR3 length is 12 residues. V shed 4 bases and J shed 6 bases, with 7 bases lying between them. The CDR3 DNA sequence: TGTGCCAGCAGTGGATGGTCTCAGCCCCAGCATTTT. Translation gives CASSGWSQPQHF.

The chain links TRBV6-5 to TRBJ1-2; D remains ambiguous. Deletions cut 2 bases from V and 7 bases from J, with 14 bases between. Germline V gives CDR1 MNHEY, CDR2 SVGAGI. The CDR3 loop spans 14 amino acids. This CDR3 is CASSYAGPYSGYTF. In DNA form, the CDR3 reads TGTGCCAGCAGTTACGCCGGCCCCTATTCTGGCTACACCTTC.

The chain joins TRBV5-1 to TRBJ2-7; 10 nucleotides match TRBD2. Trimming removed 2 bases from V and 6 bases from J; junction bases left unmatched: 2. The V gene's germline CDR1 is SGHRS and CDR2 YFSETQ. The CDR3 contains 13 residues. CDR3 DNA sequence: TGCGCCAGCAGCTTACTAGCGGGACTCGAGCAGTACTTC. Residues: CASSLLAGLEQYF.

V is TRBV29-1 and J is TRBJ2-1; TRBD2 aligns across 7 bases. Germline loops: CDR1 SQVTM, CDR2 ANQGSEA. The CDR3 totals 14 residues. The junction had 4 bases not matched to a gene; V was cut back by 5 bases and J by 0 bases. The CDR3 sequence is CSVLGGSSYNEQFF. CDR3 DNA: TGCAGCGTTCTAGGCGGGAGCTCCTACAATGAGCAGTTCTTC.

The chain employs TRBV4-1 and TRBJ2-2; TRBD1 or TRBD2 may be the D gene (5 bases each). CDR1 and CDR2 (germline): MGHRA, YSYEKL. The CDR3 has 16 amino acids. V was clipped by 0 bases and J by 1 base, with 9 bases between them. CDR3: CASSQEGAGNTGELFF. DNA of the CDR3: TGCGCCAGCAGCCAAGAAGGGGCGGGGAACACCGGGGAGCTGTTTTTT.

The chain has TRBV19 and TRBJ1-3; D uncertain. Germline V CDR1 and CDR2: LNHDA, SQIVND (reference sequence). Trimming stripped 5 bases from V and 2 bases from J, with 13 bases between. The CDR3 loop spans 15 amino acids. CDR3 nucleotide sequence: TGTGCCAGTAGTCAGTCCCTATCGGCTGGAAACACCATATATTTT. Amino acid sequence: CASSQSLSAGNTIYF. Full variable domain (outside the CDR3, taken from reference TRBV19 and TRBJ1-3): DGGITQSPKYLFRKEGQNVTLSCEQNLNHDAMYWYRQDPGQGLRLIYYSQIVNDFQKGDIAEGYSVSREKKESFPLTVTSAQKNPTAFYLCASSQSLSAGNTIYFGEGSWLTVV.

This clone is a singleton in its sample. CDR3 nucleotide sequence: TGTGCCATCAGTGTAGGGACTAGCGTCAACACCGGGGAGCTGTTTTTT. It yields the protein CAISVGTSVNTGELFF. The chain has TRBV10-3 and TRBJ2-2; 10 bases line up with TRBD2. The CDR3 is 16 amino acids. Germline values: CDR1 ENHRY, CDR2 SYGVKD. V shed 4 bases, J shed 2 bases, and the junction held 4 bases outside the gene matches.

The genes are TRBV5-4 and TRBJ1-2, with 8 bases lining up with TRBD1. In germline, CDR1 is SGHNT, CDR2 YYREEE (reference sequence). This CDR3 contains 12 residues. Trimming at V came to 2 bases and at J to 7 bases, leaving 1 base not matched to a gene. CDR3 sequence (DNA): TGTGCCAGCAGCTTTGACAGGGGTGGCTACACCTTC. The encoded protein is CASSFDRGGYTF.

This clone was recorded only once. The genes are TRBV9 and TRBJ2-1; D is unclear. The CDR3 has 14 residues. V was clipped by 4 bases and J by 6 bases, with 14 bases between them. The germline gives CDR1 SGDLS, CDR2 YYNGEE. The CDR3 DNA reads TGTGCCAGCAGCCCTACGGCCTTTGGCAATGAGCAGTTCTTC. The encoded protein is CASSPTAFGNEQFF.

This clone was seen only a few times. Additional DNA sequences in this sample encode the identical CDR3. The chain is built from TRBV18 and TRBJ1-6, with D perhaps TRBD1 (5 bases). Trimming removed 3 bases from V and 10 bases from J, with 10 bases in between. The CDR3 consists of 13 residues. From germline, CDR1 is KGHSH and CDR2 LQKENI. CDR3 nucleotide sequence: TGTGCCAGCTCACCCGAAGGGGTATCACCCCTCCACTTT. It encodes CASSPEGVSPLHF.